This T cell receptor beta chain was observed in a study of shared clonotypes between healthy human individuals. Sequencing used immunoSEQ multiplex PCR; TCRdb keeps in-frame clones, though not all of them. This table holds 2.3 million or so clones, over 85% found once. The receptor was isolated from a man younger than 35 in good health. Some clones in this sample may be carry-over from other donors' samples. Sequencing was done on a sample of naive CD4+ T cells from PBMCs. Subset defined: CD45RA+ positively selected.

The CDR3 DNA reads TGCAGCGTGGTAGAGTTAGCCGGGAGGACCTACGAGCAGTACTTC. It specifies CSVVELAGRTYEQYF. The chain couples TRBV29-1 to TRBJ2-7; 7 bases align to TRBD2. CDR1 and CDR2 (germline): SQVTM, ANQGSEA. The trim removed 6 bases at V and 2 bases at J, leaving 13 bases unmatched. The CDR3 is 15 residues long.